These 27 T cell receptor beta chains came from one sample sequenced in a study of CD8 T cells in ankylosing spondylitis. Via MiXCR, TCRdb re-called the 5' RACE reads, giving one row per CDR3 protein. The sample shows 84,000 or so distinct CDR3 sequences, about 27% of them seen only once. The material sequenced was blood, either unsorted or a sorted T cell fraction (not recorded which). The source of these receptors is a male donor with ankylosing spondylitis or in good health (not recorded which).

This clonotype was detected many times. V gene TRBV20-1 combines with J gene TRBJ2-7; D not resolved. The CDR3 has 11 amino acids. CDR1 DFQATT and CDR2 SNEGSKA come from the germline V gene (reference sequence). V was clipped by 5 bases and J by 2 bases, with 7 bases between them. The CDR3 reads CSADQAYEQYF. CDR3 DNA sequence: TGCAGTGCTGATCAAGCCTACGAGCAGTACTTC.

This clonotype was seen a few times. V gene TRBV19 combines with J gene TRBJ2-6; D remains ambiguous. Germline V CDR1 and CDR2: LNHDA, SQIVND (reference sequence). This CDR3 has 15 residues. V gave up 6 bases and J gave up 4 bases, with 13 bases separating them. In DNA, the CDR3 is TGTGCCAGTAGATCAGGATACTCCGGGGCCAACGTCCTGACTTTC. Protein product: CASRSGYSGANVLTF. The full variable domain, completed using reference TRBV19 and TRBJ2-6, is DGGITQSPKYLFRKEGQNVTLSCEQNLNHDAMYWYRQDPGQGLRLIYYSQIVNDFQKGDIAEGYSVSREKKESFPLTVTSAQKNPTAFYLCASRSGYSGANVLTFGAGSRLTVL.

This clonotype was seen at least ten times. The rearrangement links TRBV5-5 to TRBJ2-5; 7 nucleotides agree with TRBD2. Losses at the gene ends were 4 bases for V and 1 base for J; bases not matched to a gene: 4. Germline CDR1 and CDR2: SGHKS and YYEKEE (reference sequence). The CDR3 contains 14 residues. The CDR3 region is CASSERLAQETQYF. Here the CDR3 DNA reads TGTGCCAGCAGCGAGCGACTAGCCCAAGAGACCCAGTACTTC.

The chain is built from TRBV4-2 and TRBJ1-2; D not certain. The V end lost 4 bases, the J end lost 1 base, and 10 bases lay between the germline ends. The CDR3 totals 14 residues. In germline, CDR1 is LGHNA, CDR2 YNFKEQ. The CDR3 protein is CASSPAAVNYGYTF. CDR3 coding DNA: TGTGCCAGCAGCCCCGCGGCCGTTAACTATGGCTACACCTTC.

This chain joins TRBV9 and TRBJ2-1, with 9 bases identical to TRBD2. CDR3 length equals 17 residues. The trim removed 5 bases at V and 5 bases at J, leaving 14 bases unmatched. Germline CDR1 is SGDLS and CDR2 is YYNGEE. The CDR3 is CASSRSLAGWRDNEQFF. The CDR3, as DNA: TGTGCCAGCAGTAGATCCCTAGCGGGATGGCGGGACAATGAGCAGTTCTTC. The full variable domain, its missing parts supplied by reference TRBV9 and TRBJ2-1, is DSGVTQTPKHLITATGQRVTLRCSPRSGDLSVYWYQQSLDQGLQFLIQYYNGEERAKGNILERFSAQQFPDLHSELNLSSLELGDSALYFCASSRSLAGWRDNEQFFGPGTRLTVL.

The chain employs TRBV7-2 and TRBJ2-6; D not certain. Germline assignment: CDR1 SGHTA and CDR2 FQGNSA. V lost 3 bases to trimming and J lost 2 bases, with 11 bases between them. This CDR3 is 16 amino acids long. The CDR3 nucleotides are TGTGCCAGCAGCTTTTCACCCGACCCTGGGGCCAACGTCCTGACTTTC. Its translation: CASSFSPDPGANVLTF. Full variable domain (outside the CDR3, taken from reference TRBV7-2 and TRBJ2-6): GAGVSQSPSNKVTEKGKDVELRCDPISGHTALYWYRQSLGQGLEFLIYFQGNSAPDKSGLPSDRFSAERTGGSVSTLTIQRTQQEDSAVYLCASSFSPDPGANVLTFGAGSRLTVL.

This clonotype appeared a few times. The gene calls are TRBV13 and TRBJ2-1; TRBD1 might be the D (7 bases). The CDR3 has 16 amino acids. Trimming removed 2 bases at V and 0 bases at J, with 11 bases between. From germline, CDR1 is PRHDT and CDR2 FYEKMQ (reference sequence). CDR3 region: CASSLWRDSSYNEQFF. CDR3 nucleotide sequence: TGTGCCAGCAGCTTATGGCGGGACAGCTCCTACAATGAGCAGTTCTTC.

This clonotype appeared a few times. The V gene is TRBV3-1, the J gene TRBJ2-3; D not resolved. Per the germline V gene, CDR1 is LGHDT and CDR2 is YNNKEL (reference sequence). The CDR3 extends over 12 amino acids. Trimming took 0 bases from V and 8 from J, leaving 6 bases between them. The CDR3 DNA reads TGTGCCAGCAGCCAAGAGTCAGGTACGCAGTATTTT. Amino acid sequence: CASSQESGTQYF.

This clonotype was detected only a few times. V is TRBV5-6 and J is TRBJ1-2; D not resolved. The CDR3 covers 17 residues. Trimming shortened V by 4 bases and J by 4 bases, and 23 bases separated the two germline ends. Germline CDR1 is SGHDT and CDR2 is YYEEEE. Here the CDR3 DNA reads TGTGCCAGCAGCCAACTTGCTCGGGAAAACCTGGTCTATGGCTACACCTTC. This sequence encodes CASSQLARENLVYGYTF. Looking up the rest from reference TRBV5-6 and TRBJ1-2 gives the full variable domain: DAGVTQSPTHLIKTRGQQVTLRCSPKSGHDTVSWYQQALGQGPQFIFQYYEEEERQRGNFPDRFSGHQFPNYSSELNVNALLLGDSALYLCASSQLARENLVYGYTFGSGTRLTVV.

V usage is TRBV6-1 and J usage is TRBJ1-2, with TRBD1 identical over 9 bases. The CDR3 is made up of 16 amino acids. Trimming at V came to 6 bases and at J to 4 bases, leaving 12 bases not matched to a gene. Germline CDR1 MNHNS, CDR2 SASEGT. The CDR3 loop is CASRQGQGPRGYGYTF. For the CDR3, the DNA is TGTGCCAGCAGGCAGGGACAGGGTCCTCGGGGCTATGGCTACACCTTC.

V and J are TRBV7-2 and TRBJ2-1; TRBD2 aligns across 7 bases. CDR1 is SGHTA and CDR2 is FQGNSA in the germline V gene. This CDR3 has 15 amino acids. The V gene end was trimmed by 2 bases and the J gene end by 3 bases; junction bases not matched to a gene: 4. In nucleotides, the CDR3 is TGTGCCAGCAGCTTAACTAGCGCCAACTACAATGAGCAGTTCTTC. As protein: CASSLTSANYNEQFF.

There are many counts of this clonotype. The CDR3 bases are TGCAGTGCTCTTGGGGCTAGCGGGACTGAAGAGACCCAGTACTTC. This gives the protein CSALGASGTEETQYF. The V and J genes are TRBV20-1 and TRBJ2-5, with 9 positions matching TRBD2. The CDR3 spans 15 residues. In germline, CDR1 is DFQATT, CDR2 SNEGSKA (reference sequence). Germline trimming cut 5 bases from V and 3 bases from J; bases unmatched to any gene: 10.

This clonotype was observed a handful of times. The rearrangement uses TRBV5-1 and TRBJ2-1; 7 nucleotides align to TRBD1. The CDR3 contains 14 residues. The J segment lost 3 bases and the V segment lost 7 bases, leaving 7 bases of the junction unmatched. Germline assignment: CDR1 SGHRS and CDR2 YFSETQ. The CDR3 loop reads CASGNRGYYNEQFF. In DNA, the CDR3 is TGCGCCAGCGGGAACAGGGGTTACTACAATGAGCAGTTCTTC. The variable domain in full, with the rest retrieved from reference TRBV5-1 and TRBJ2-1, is KAGVTQTPRYLIKTRGQQVTLSCSPISGHRSVSWYQQTPGQGLQFLFEYFSETQRNKGNFPGRFSGRQFSNSRSEMNVSTLELGDSALYLCASGNRGYYNEQFFGPGTRLTVL.

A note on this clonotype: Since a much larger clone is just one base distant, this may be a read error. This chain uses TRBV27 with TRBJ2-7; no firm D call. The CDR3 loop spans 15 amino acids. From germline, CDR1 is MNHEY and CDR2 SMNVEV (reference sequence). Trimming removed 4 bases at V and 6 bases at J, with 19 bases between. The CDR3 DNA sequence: TGTGCCAGCAGTTCCCGGCACTATGGAATCCTCGAGCAGTACTTC. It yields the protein CASSSRHYGILEQYF.

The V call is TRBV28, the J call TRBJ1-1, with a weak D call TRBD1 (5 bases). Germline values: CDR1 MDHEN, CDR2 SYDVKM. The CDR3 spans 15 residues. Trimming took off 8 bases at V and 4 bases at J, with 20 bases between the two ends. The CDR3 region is CASGTTSSVRTEAFF. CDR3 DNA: TGTGCCAGCGGGACGACAAGTTCGGTACGCACTGAAGCTTTCTTT.

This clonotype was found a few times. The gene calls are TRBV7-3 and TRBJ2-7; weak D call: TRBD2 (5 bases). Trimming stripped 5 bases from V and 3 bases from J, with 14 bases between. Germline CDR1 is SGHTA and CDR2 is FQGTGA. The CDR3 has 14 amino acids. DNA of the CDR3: TGTGCCAGCAGCCCGACGGGAAACCTCTACGAGCAGTACTTC. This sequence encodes CASSPTGNLYEQYF. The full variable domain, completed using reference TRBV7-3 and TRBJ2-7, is GAGVSQTPSNKVTEKGKYVELRCDPISGHTALYWYRQSLGQGPEFLIYFQGTGAADDSGLPNDRFFAVRPEGSVSTLKIQRTERGDSAVYLCASSPTGNLYEQYFGPGTRLTVT.

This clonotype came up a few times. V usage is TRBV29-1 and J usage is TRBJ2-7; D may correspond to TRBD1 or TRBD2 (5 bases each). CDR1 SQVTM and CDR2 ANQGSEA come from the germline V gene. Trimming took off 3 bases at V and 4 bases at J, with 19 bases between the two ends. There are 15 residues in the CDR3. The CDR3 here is CSVEAGTTELYEQYF. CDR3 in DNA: TGCAGCGTTGAGGCTGGGACGACGGAACTTTACGAGCAGTACTTC.

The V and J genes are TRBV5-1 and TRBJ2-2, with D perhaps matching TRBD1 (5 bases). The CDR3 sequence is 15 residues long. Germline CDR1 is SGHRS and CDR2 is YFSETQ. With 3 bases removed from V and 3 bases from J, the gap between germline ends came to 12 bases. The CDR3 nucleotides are TGCGCCAGCAGCTCCCTGGGCAGGGACACCGGGGAGCTGTTTTTT. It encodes CASSSLGRDTGELFF.

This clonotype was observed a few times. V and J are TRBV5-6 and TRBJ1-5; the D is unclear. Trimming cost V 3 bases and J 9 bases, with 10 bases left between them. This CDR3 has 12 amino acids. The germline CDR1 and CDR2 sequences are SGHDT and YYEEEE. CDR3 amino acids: CASSSPGGPQHF. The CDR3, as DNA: TGTGCCAGCAGCTCGCCGGGTGGGCCCCAGCATTTT.

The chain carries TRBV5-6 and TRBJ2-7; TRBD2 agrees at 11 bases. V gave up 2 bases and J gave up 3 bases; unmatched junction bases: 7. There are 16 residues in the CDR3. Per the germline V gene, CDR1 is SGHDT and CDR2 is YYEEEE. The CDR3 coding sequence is TGTGCCAGCAGCTTACCGACTAGCGGGGCGGTCTACGAGCAGTACGTC. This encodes CASSLPTSGAVYEQYV.

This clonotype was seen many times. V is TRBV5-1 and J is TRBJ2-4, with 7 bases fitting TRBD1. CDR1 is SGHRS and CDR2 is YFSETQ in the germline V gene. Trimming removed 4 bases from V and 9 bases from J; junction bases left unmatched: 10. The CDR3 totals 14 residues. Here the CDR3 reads CASSQTDRVGIQYF. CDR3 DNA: TGCGCCAGCAGCCAAACTGACAGGGTGGGCATTCAGTACTTC.

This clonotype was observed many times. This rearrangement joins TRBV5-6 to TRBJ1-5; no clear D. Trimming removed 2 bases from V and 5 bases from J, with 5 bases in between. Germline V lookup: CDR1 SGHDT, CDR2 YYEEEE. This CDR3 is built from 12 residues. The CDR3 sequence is CASSFVDQPQHF. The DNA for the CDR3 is TGTGCCAGCAGCTTCGTGGATCAGCCCCAGCATTTT.

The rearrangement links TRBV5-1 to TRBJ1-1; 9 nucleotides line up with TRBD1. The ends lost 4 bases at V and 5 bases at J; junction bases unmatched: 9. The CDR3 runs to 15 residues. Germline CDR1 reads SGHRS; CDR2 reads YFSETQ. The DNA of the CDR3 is TGCGCCAGCAGCAAGGACAGGGGATCGGGGACTGAAGCTTTCTTT. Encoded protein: CASSKDRGSGTEAFF.

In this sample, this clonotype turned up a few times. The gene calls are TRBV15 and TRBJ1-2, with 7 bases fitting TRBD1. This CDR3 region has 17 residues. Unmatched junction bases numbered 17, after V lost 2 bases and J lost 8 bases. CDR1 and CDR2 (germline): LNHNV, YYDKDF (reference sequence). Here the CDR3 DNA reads TGTGCCACCAGCAGACCGAATCCGTCGACAGGGCGATTCGGCTACACCTTC. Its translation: CATSRPNPSTGRFGYTF.

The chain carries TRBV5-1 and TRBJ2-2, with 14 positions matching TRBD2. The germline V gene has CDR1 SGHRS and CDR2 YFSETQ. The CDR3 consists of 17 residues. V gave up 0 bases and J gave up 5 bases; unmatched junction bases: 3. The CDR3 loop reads CASSLEGTSGGTGELFF. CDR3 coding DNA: TGCGCCAGCAGCTTGGAGGGGACTAGCGGGGGAACCGGGGAGCTGTTTTTT.

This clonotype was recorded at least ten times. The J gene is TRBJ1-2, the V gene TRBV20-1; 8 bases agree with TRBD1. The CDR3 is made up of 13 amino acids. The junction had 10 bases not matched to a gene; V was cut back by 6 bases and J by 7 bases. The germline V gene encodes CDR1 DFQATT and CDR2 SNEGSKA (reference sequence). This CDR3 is CSAPTGDLGGYTF. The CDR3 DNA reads TGCAGTGCACCGACAGGGGATCTTGGTGGCTACACCTTC.

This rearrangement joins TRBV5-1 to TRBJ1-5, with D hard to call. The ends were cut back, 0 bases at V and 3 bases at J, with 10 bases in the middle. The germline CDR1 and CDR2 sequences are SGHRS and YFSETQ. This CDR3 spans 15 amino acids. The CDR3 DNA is TGCGCCAGCAGCTTGGAAGGGCCGCCCAATCAGCCCCAGCATTTT. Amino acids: CASSLEGPPNQPQHF.